Listed below are T cell receptor beta chains from one sample, sequenced in a study of human T cells and chemical hapten exposure. TCRdb processed the RACE reads anew with MiXCR; each CDR3 protein has one entry. Of roughly 34,000 distinct CDR3 sequences in the sample, more than 6% were seen once. The sequenced sample was whole blood, obtained in connection with sensitization to the hapten diphenylcyclopropenone (DPC). Every receptor here comes from a woman aged 25 to 45 with alopecia areata. Some clones in this sample may be carry-over from other donors' samples. The CDR3 runs from the conserved cysteine through the conserved F or W. A D gene is named only where the DNA matches it firmly. For some rows the clone size is stated as once, few or many, or as a class when expanded; others skip it.

v_call	d_call	clone_size	j_call	cdr3_aa	cdr3_nt
TRBV7-2	NA	few	TRBJ1-5	CASSSRLQGGGNQPQHF	TGTGCCAGCAGCTCGCGCCTCCAGGGAGGTGGCAATCAGCCCCAGCATTTT
TRBV9	NA	few	TRBJ1-1	CASSVSSAGSTEAFF	TGTGCCAGCAGCGTTAGTTCAGCGGGTTCCACTGAAGCTTTCTTT
TRBV12-3/TRBV12-4	NA	few	TRBJ2-1	CASGGTFNEQFF	TGTGCCAGCGGGGGAACGTTCAATGAGCAGTTCTTC
TRBV7-9	TRBD1	many	TRBJ2-1	CASSLERQGARNEQFF	TGTGCCAGCAGCTTAGAAAGGCAGGGGGCTAGAAATGAGCAGTTCTTC
TRBV12-3/TRBV12-4	NA	many	TRBJ2-7	CASSFPRGEQYF	TGTGCCAGCAGTTTCCCCCGGGGGGAGCAGTACTTC
TRBV6-2/TRBV6-3	NA	few	TRBJ1-5	CASSYSFRSSNQPQHF	TGTGCCAGCAGTTACTCGTTTAGGTCTAGCAATCAGCCCCAGCATTTT
TRBV5-1	TRBD1	NA	TRBJ1-5	CASSRTGDGGQPQHF	TGCGCCAGCAGTCGTACAGGGGATGGAGGACAGCCCCAGCATTTT
TRBV7-3	NA	many	TRBJ1-6	CASSLTSLSNSPLHF	TGTGCCAGCAGCTTAACCTCCCTCAGTAATTCACCCCTCCACTTT
TRBV2	NA	NA	TRBJ2-7	CASSESQSFHEQYF	TGTGCCAGCAGTGAAAGTCAGTCGTTCCACGAGCAGTACTTC
TRBV20-1	NA	NA	TRBJ1-5	CSARGGTGNQPQHF	TGCAGTGCTAGAGGCGGGACGGGCAATCAGCCCCAGCATTTT
TRBV29-1	NA	few	TRBJ2-7	CSVVPPGAYEQYF	TGCAGCGTTGTACCCCCAGGGGCCTACGAGCAGTACTTC
TRBV7-8	NA	NA	TRBJ1-6	CASSRDEYNSPLHF	TGTGCCAGCAGCCGGGACGAATATAATTCACCCCTCCACTTT
TRBV12-3/TRBV12-4	NA	many	TRBJ1-4	CASGAVAGTELFF	TGTGCCAGCGGCGCCGTTGCGGGAACAGAACTGTTTTTT
TRBV28	NA	many	TRBJ1-6	CASSLALGSPLHF	TGTGCCAGCAGTTTGGCGTTGGGCTCACCCCTCCACTTT
TRBV20-1	NA	NA	TRBJ2-2	CSAGAQTRNTGELFF	TGCAGTGCCGGAGCTCAGACCAGAAACACCGGGGAGCTGTTTTTT
TRBV7-6	NA	NA	TRBJ1-1	CASSLDIYTEAFF	TGTGCCAGCAGCTTGGACATCTACACTGAAGCTTTCTTT
TRBV6-1	TRBD1	many	TRBJ2-5	CASQGTAETQYF	TGTGCCAGCCAAGGGACAGCAGAGACCCAGTACTTC
TRBV15	TRBD2	NA	TRBJ2-3	CATSTRLAADTQYF	TGTGCCACCAGCACAAGACTAGCGGCAGATACGCAGTATTTT
TRBV29-1	TRBD1	many	TRBJ1-2	CSVEQGAYGYTF	TGCAGCGTCGAACAGGGGGCATATGGCTACACCTTC
TRBV6-2/TRBV6-3	TRBD2	many	TRBJ2-1	CASTGTGTSVYNEQFF	TGTGCCAGCACCGGTACCGGGACTAGTGTGTACAATGAGCAGTTCTTC
TRBV7-7	TRBD2	many	TRBJ2-5	CASSLGGAGAQETQYF	TGTGCCAGCAGCTTAGGTGGAGCGGGGGCCCAAGAGACCCAGTACTTC
TRBV4-2	NA	many	TRBJ1-1	CASSQVGVGTEAFF	TGTGCCAGCAGCCAAGTCGGTGTCGGCACTGAAGCTTTCTTT
TRBV15	NA	NA	TRBJ2-7	CATSTASRGQLYEQYF	TGTGCCACCAGCACAGCTAGCCGGGGCCAGCTCTACGAGCAGTACTTC
TRBV12-3/TRBV12-4	NA	medium-sized	TRBJ2-1	CASSFPGSPNEQFF	TGTGCCAGCAGTTTCCCAGGTTCCCCCAATGAGCAGTTCTTC